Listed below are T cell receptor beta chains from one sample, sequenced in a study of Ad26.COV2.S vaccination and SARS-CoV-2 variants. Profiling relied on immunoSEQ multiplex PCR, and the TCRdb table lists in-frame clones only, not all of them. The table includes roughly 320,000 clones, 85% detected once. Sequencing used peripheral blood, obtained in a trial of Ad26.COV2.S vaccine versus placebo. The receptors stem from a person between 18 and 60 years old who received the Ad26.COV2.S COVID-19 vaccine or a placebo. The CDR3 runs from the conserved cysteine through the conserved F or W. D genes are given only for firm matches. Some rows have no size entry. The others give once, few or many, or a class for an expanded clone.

CASSIWNQPQHF	TGTGCCAGTAGTATTTGGAATCAGCCCCAGCATTTT	.	.	TRBV19	TRBJ1-5
CASSLGLAGSDTQYF	TGCGCCAGCAGCCTGGGACTAGCGGGATCGGATACGCAGTATTTT	.	TRBD2	TRBV4-1	TRBJ2-3
CASAKGTKDEKLFF	TGCGCCAGCGCCAAGGGGACAAAGGATGAAAAACTGTTTTTT	once	.	TRBV4-1	TRBJ1-4
CASSLSRQGTKLFF	TGTGCCAGCAGCCTATCGAGACAGGGGACAAAACTGTTTTTT	.	TRBD1	TRBV6-5	TRBJ1-4
CASSNGKDQPQHF	TGTGCCAGTAGTAATGGGAAGGATCAGCCCCAGCATTTT	.	.	TRBV19	TRBJ1-5
CSARGQETQYF	TGCAGTGCTAGGGGGCAAGAGACCCAGTACTTC	.	.	TRBV20-1	TRBJ2-5
CASSSQGFSGYTF	TGTGCCAGCAGTTCACAGGGGTTTTCGGGCTACACCTTC	.	TRBD1	TRBV11-3	TRBJ1-2
CSAPGSQNTGELFF	TGCAGCGCCCCCGGGAGCCAGAACACCGGGGAGCTGTTTTTT	few	.	TRBV29-1	TRBJ2-2
CASSLSGSWDRAGGYTF	TGCGCCAGCAGCTTGAGTGGATCTTGGGACAGGGCAGGCGGCTACACCTTC	.	TRBD1	TRBV5-1	TRBJ1-2
CASSLERGGRYEQYF	TGTGCCAGCAGCTTGGAGCGGGGGGGCCGGTACGAGCAGTACTTC	.	TRBD2	TRBV5-4	TRBJ2-7
CASTPGLAGASTGELFF	TGTGCCAGCACCCCGGGACTAGCGGGGGCCTCCACCGGGGAGCTGTTTTTT	.	TRBD2	TRBV2	TRBJ2-2
CATSEPGTGKDEQYF	TGTGCCACCAGTGAACCCGGGACAGGGAAGGACGAGCAGTACTTC	.	TRBD1	TRBV24-1	TRBJ2-7
CASSIYTGSSHEQYF	TGTGCCAGTAGTATTTATACAGGTTCTTCCCACGAGCAGTACTTC	.	.	TRBV19	TRBJ2-7
CASSSTGYSNQPQHF	TGTGCCAGCAGTTCCACAGGCTATAGCAATCAGCCCCAGCATTTT	.	.	TRBV28	TRBJ1-5
CASSLGRGSTSYTF	TGTGCCAGCAGCTTGGGACGGGGATCGACTAGCTACACCTTC	.	.	TRBV7-8	TRBJ1-2
CASSLGSTDTQYF	TGTGCCAGCAGCTTGGGTAGCACAGATACGCAGTATTTT	.	.	TRBV7-3	TRBJ2-3
CASSSTQGGEQFF	TGTGCCAGCAGCTCGACTCAGGGCGGCGAGCAGTTCTTC	.	.	TRBV7-3	TRBJ2-1
CASSSLDRGVLHEQYF	TGTGCCAGCAGTTCCCTGGACAGGGGGGTTCTCCACGAGCAGTACTTC	.	TRBD1	TRBV6-6	TRBJ2-7
CASSQPGLAGAVPGKTQYF	TGTGCCAGCAGCCAACCGGGACTAGCGGGGGCCGTCCCCGGGAAGACCCAGTACTTC	.	TRBD2	TRBV3-1/TRBV3-2	TRBJ2-5
CASSQGMGINSPLHF	TGTGCCAGCAGCCAAGGAATGGGAATTAATTCACCCCTCCACTTT	.	.	TRBV3-1/TRBV3-2	TRBJ1-6
CASGPGQGPDTQYF	TGTGCTAGTGGGCCGGGACAGGGGCCAGATACGCAGTATTTT	once	TRBD1	TRBV12-5	TRBJ2-3
CASSLVTSKVDEQYF	TGTGCCAGCAGCTTAGTGACTAGCAAGGTGGACGAGCAGTACTTC	.	TRBD2	TRBV7-2	TRBJ2-7
CASSQERVGVTEAFF	TGTGCCAGCAGCCAAGAGAGGGTGGGAGTGACTGAAGCTTTCTTT	few	.	TRBV4-2	TRBJ1-1
CASQEDPYGYTF	TGTGCCAGCCAGGAAGACCCCTATGGCTACACCTTC	.	.	TRBV6-5	TRBJ1-2
CASISGGTGGDSYEQYF	TGTGCCAGCATTTCGGGGGGGACCGGGGGAGACTCCTACGAGCAGTACTTC	once	TRBD2	TRBV28	TRBJ2-7
CASSQSTVYGYTF	TGTGCCAGCAGTCAATCCACGGTTTATGGCTACACCTTC	.	.	TRBV25-1	TRBJ1-2
CASSSLAGSSYNEQFF	TGTGCCAGCAGCTCCTTAGCGGGGAGCTCCTACAATGAGCAGTTCTTC	.	TRBD2	TRBV7-9	TRBJ2-1
CASTRGHNTGELFF	TGTGCCAGCACAAGGGGGCATAACACCGGGGAGCTGTTTTTT	.	TRBD1	TRBV2	TRBJ2-2
CASSWTGNNSPLHF	TGCGCCAGCAGCTGGACGGGAAATAATTCACCCCTCCACTTT	.	.	TRBV5-1	TRBJ1-6
CASSAQGGSGYTF	TGTGCCAGCAGCGCTCAAGGGGGCAGTGGCTACACCTTC	.	TRBD1	TRBV9	TRBJ1-2
CASIPFGAGGQGDTQYF	TGTGCCAGCATCCCTTTTGGGGCGGGGGGCCAGGGAGATACGCAGTATTTT	.	TRBD2	TRBV28	TRBJ2-3
CASSLLDRGLYNEQFF	TGCGCCAGCAGCCTTTTGGACAGGGGTCTCTACAATGAGCAGTTCTTC	.	TRBD1	TRBV4-1	TRBJ2-1
CASSLDRTHGELFF	TGTGCCAGCAGCTTAGACCGGACCCACGGGGAGCTGTTTTTT	.	.	TRBV7-9	TRBJ2-2
CASSQMGAQGTEAFF	TGTGCCAGCAGCCAAATGGGGGCTCAGGGCACTGAAGCTTTCTTT	.	.	TRBV3-1/TRBV3-2	TRBJ1-1
CASSPPSGGFTDTQYF	TGTGCCAGCAGCCCCCCCAGCGGGGGGTTCACAGATACGCAGTATTTT	.	TRBD2	TRBV7-2	TRBJ2-3
CAIWGGTSGTLALNEQFF	TGTGCCATCTGGGGGGGGACTAGCGGGACCCTCGCCCTCAATGAGCAGTTCTTC	.	TRBD2	TRBV10-3	TRBJ2-1
CASSEVADTQYF	TGTGCCAGCAGTGAAGTGGCAGATACGCAGTATTTT	.	.	TRBV2	TRBJ2-3
CASSPWTGSHSNQPQHF	TGTGCCAGCAGTCCGTGGACAGGGTCGCATAGCAATCAGCCCCAGCATTTT	.	TRBD1	TRBV28	TRBJ1-5
CASSLRGEGSEQYF	TGTGCCAGCAGCTTGCGCGGGGAAGGCTCCGAGCAGTACTTC	few	.	TRBV5-4	TRBJ2-7
CASSLGPRESNQPQHF	TGCGCCAGCAGCTTGGGGCCCAGGGAAAGCAATCAGCCCCAGCATTTT	.	.	TRBV5-1	TRBJ1-5
CASSIRRTGRGSYEQYF	TGTGCCAGCAGTATCCGGCGGACAGGACGGGGCTCCTACGAGCAGTACTTC	.	TRBD1	TRBV27	TRBJ2-7
CAWSAMPGRTTNTGELFF	TGTGCCTGGAGTGCGATGCCGGGACGAACAACGAACACCGGGGAGCTGTTTTTT	.	.	TRBV30	TRBJ2-2
CASSYRTRQGSSAQYF	TGTGCCAGCAGTTACCGGACCAGACAGGGCTCGTCGGCCCAGTACTTC	.	TRBD1	TRBV6-2/TRBV6-3	TRBJ2-5
CASSSGRAAGNTIYF	TGTGCCAGCAGTTCGGGCAGGGCGGCTGGAAACACCATATATTTT	.	.	TRBV2	TRBJ1-3
CASSIAADSNQPQHF	TGTGCCAGTAGTATAGCGGCAGATAGCAATCAGCCCCAGCATTTT	.	.	TRBV19	TRBJ1-5
CASSPDPTGVQPQHF	TGTGCCAGTAGTCCAGACCCGACAGGGGTTCAGCCCCAGCATTTT	.	TRBD1	TRBV19	TRBJ1-5
CASSANFMDGDRQETQYF	TGTGCCAGCAGCGCCAATTTTATGGACGGGGACAGACAAGAGACCCAGTACTTC	.	TRBD1	TRBV7-2	TRBJ2-5
CASSLRPGTNTGELFF	TGTGCCAGCAGCTTGCGGCCAGGGACGAACACCGGGGAGCTGTTTTTT	few	.	TRBV5-5	TRBJ2-2
CASSPTSVTYNEQFF	TGTGCCAGCAGCCCGACTAGCGTAACCTACAATGAGCAGTTCTTC	.	TRBD2	TRBV11-2	TRBJ2-1
CASSGRFGQGGKYGYTF	TGTGCCAGCAGTGGCCGTTTTGGACAGGGTGGGAAGTATGGCTACACCTTC	.	TRBD1	TRBV6-1	TRBJ1-2
CASSPGGLAGYETQYF	TGTGCCAGCAGCCCCGGGGGACTAGCGGGGTATGAGACCCAGTACTTC	.	TRBD2	TRBV7-3	TRBJ2-5